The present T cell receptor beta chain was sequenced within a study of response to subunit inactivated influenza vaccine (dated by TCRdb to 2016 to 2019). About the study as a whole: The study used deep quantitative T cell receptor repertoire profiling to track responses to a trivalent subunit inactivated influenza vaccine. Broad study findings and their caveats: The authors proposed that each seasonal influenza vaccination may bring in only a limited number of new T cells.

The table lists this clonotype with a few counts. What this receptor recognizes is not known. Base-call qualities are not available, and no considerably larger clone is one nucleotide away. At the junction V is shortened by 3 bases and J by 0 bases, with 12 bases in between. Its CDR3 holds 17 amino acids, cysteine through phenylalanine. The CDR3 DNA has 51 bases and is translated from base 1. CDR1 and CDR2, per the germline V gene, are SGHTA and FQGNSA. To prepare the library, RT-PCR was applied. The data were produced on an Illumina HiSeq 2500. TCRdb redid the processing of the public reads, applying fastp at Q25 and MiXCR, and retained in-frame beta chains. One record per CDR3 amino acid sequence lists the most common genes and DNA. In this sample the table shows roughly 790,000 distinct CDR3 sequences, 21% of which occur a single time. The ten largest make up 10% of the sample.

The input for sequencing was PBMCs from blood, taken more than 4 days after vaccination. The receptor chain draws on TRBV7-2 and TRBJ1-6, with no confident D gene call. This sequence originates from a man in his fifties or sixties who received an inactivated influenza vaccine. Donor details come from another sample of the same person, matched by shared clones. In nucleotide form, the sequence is TGTGCCAGCAGCTTGACAAACAGCTACTCCTATAATTCACCCCTCCACTTT. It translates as CASSLTNSYSYNSPLHF.